Listed below are T cell receptor beta chains from one sample, sequenced in a study of regulatory T cells in long-lasting Graves disease. From the multiplex PCR reads, TCRdb called clonotypes with MiXCR, one entry per CDR3 protein. The sample has hundreds of thousands of distinct CDR3 sequences; about 16% are singletons. These data were also filed under a second study, of T cells in Graves' hyperthyroidism and ophthalmopathy.

The sample here was peripheral blood mononuclear cells (PBMCs), taken at new diagnosis, from a patient treated with antithyroid drugs. The receptors stem from a woman aged 35-60 years with Graves disease. The CDR3 runs from the conserved cysteine through the conserved F or W. A D gene is named only where the DNA matches it firmly. Some rows have no size entry. The others give once, few or many, or a class for an expanded clone.

J	size	D	V	DNA	CDR3
TRBJ1-2	many	TRBD1	TRBV3-1	TGTGCCAGCAGCCCGATAGGACAGGGCACAGTCGGGGGCTACACCTTC	CASSPIGQGTVGGYTF
TRBJ2-7	NA	NA	TRBV7-7	TGCGCCAGCAGCCAAGATACCGGGGAGAGGTCCTACGAGCAGTACTTC	CASSQDTGERSYEQYF
TRBJ1-5	NA	NA	TRBV12-3/TRBV12-4	TGTGCCAGCAGCTCCCAGGGTGGCAATCAGCCCCAGCATTTT	CASSSQGGNQPQHF
TRBJ1-1	NA	TRBD1	TRBV6-2/TRBV6-3	TGTGCCAGCAGTTACGGACAGGGTGACACTGAAGCTTTCTTT	CASSYGQGDTEAFF
TRBJ1-5	few	TRBD1	TRBV5-5	TGTGCCAGCAGCTCAGTACTTAGGACAGGGGTAAAACAGCCCCAGCATTTT	CASSSVLRTGVKQPQHF
TRBJ2-5	few	TRBD2	TRBV4-1	TGCGCCAGCAGCCAAGGTGACGGGGGGGAAGAGACCCAGTACTTC	CASSQGDGGEETQYF
TRBJ2-4	few	TRBD1	TRBV6-2/TRBV6-3	TGTGCCAGCAGCTACACCGGGACAGGGAAAAACATTCAGTACTTC	CASSYTGTGKNIQYF
TRBJ1-2	many	NA	TRBV7-2	TGTGCCAGCAGCTTACTAACAGGGAACTATGGCTACACCTTC	CASSLLTGNYGYTF
TRBJ2-3	many	TRBD2	TRBV11-2	TGTGCCAGCAGCTTAATTAGCGGGGGGAGGGCAGATACGCAGTATTTT	CASSLISGGRADTQYF
TRBJ2-7	many	TRBD1	TRBV20-1	TGCAGTGCCCAGCTACCAGGGACAGGGGCCCACGAGCAGTACTTC	CSAQLPGTGAHEQYF
TRBJ1-3	many	NA	TRBV7-8	TGTGCCAGCAGCTCGCGCCGGCTGACTTACTCTGGAAACACCATATATTTT	CASSSRRLTYSGNTIYF
TRBJ2-3	NA	TRBD1	TRBV18	TGTGCCAGCTCACCAAAAGGACAGGGGACAGATACGCAGTATTTT	CASSPKGQGTDTQYF
TRBJ1-6	NA	NA	TRBV7-9	TGTGCCAGCAGCTTAGATAGCTATTCACCCCTCCACTTT	CASSLDSYSPLHF
TRBJ2-1	many	NA	TRBV6-5	TGTGCCAGCAGTTGGCGCAGGGGCTCCTACAATGAGCAGTTCTTC	CASSWRRGSYNEQFF
TRBJ2-7	few	NA	TRBV7-9	TGTGCCAGCAGCTTAAAAGGGGGGGACTCCTACGAGCAGTACTTC	CASSLKGGDSYEQYF
TRBJ2-4	once	TRBD2	TRBV7-2	TGTGCCAGCAGCCCACTAGCGGGGGAACCTAGAGCCAAAAACATTCAGTACTTC	CASSPLAGEPRAKNIQYF
TRBJ2-3	many	NA	TRBV11-3	TGTGCCAGCAGCCCAGACTTACCGGAACGCCCATACACAGATACGCAGTATTTT	CASSPDLPERPYTDTQYF
TRBJ2-3	NA	NA	TRBV4-2	TGTGCCAGCAGCCAAGTTGCCGGCACAGATACGCAGTATTTT	CASSQVAGTDTQYF